This T cell receptor (beta chain) comes out of a study of T cell repertoires in cytomegalovirus infection. Study-wide background: Shared public TCR beta signatures pointed to both CMV infection and a matching HLA type. Study conclusions and caveats: Cumulative frequency of public TCR beta families picked out carriers of CMV plus the relevant HLA. What dominated the ex vivo response were HLA-C-restricted CMV-specific TCR beta clonotypes.

TCRdb re-called the reads with MiXCR, one entry per CDR3 protein. The data show about 180,000 distinct CDR3 sequences, approximately 15% seen once. The CDR3 is 15 amino acids. Germline V gene sequence: CDR1 SQVTM, CDR2 ANQGSEA. J was trimmed by 5 bases and V by 2 bases; bases with no gene match: 5. The sample holds many counts of this clonotype. The antigen is unknown. The source is a human donor in good health (CMV status not recorded). Some clones in this sample may be carry-over from other donors' samples. Input material: PBMCs. This chain joins TRBV29-1 and TRBJ2-1; TRBD2 matches at 11 bases. The CDR3 is CSVERASGRNNEQFF. CDR3 coding DNA: TGCAGCGTTGAACGGGCTAGCGGGAGGAACAATGAGCAGTTCTTC.